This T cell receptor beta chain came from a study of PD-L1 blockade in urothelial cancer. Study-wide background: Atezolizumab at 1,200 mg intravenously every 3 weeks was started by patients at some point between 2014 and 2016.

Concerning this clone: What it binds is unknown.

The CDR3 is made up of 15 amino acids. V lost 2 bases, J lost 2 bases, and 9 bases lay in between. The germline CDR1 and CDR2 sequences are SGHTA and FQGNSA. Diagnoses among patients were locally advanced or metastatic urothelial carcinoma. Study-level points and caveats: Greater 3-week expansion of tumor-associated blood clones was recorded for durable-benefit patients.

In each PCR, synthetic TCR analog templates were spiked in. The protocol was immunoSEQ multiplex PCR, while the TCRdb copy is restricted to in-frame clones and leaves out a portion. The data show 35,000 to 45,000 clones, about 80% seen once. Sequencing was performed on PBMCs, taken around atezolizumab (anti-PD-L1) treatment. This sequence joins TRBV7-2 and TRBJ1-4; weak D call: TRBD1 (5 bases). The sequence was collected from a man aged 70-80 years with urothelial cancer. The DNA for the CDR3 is TGTGCCAGCAGCTTATCGACAGCTACTAATGAAAAACTGTTTTTT. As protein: CASSLSTATNEKLFF.